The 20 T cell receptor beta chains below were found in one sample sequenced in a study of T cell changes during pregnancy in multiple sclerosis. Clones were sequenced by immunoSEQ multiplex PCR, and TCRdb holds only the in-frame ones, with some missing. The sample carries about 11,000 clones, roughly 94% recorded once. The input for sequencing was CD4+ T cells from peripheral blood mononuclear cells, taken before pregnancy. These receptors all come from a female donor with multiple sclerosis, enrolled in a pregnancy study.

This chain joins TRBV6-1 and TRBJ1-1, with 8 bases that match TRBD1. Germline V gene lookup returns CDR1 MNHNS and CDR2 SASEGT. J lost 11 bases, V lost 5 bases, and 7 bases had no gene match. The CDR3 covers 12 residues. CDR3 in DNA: TGTGCCAGCAGTCCAGGGGGCGTAGGGGCTTTCTTT. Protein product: CASSPGGVGAFF.

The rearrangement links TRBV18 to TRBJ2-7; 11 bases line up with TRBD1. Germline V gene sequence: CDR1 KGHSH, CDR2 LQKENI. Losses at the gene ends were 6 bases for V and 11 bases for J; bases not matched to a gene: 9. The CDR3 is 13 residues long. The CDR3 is CASSVDRGREKYF. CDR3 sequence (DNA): TGTGCCAGCTCCGTGGACAGGGGGCGAGAGAAGTACTTC. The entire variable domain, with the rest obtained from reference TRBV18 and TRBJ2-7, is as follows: NAGVMQNPRHLVRRRGQEARLRCSPMKGHSHVYWYRQLPEEGLKFMVYLQKENIIDESGMPKERFSAEFPKEGPSILRIQQVVRGDSAAYFCASSVDRGREKYFGPGTRLTVT.

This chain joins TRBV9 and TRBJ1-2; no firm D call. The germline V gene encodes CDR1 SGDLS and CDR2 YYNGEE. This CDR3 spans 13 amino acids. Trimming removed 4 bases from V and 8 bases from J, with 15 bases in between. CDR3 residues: CASSMGSPGGYTF. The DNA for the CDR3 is TGTGCCAGCAGCATGGGCTCACCTGGGGGCTACACCTTC.

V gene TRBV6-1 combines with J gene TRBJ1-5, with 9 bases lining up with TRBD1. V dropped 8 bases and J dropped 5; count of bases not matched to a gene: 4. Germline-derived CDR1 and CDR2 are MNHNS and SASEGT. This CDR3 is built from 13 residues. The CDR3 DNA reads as TGTGCCAGCCGGGACAGGGCTTATCAGCCCCAGCATTTT. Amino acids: CASRDRAYQPQHF.

The CDR3 loop is CASSPEGLDGRRKEKLFF. The CDR3 DNA reads as TGTGCCAGCAGTCCCGAGGGGTTAGATGGGAGGAGGAAGGAAAAACTGTTTTTT. The rearrangement links TRBV2 to TRBJ1-4; a weak D match, TRBD1 (5 bases). Trimming stripped 5 bases from V and 8 bases from J, with 27 bases between. CDR3 length equals 18 residues. Germline lookup yields CDR1 SNHLY and CDR2 FYNNEI.

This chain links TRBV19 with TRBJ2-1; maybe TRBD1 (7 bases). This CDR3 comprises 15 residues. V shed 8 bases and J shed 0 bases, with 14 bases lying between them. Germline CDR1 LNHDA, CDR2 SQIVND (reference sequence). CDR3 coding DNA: TGTGCCAGTGGCGGGACAGCCCACTCCTACAATGAGCAGTTCTTC. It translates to CASGGTAHSYNEQFF.

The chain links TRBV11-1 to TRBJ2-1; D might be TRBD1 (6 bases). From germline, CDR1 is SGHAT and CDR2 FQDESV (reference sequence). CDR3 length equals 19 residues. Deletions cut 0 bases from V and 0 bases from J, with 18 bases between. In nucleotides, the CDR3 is TGTGCCAGCAGCTTAGCCCCGAACCACAGGGCGAGCTCCTACAATGAGCAGTTCTTC. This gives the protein CASSLAPNHRASSYNEQFF.

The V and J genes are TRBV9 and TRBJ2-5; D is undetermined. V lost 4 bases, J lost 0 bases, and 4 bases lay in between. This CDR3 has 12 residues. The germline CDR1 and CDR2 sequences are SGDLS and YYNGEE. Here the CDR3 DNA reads TGTGCCAGCAGCCGGTACCAAGAGACCCAGTACTTC. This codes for CASSRYQETQYF. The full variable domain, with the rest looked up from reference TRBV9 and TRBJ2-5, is DSGVTQTPKHLITATGQRVTLRCSPRSGDLSVYWYQQSLDQGLQFLIQYYNGEERAKGNILERFSAQQFPDLHSELNLSSLELGDSALYFCASSRYQETQYFGPGTRLLVL.

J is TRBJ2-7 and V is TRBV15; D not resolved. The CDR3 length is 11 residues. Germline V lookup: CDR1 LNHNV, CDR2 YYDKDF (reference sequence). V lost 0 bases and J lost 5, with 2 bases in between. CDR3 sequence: CATSRDNEQYF. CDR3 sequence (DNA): TGTGCCACCAGCAGAGATAACGAGCAGTACTTC. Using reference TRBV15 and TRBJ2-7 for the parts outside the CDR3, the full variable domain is DAMVIQNPRYQVTQFGKPVTLSCSQTLNHNVMYWYQQKSSQAPKLLFHYYDKDFNNEADTPDNFQSRRPNTSFCFLDIRSPGLGDTAMYLCATSRDNEQYFGPGTRLTVT.

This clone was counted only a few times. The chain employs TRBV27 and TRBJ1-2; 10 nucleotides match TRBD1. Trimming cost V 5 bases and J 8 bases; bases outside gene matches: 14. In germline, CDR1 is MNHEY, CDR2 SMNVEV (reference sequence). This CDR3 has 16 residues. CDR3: CASSILTRQGASGYTF. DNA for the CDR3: TGTGCCAGCAGTATCCTTACCCGACAGGGGGCGAGCGGCTACACCTTC.

CDR3 sequence: CASSLLPMETQYF. The CDR3 DNA reads TGTGCCAGCTCACTACTACCAATGGAGACCCAGTACTTC. V gene TRBV18 combines with J gene TRBJ2-5; no firm D call. V shed 4 bases and J shed 5 bases, with 11 bases lying between them. The CDR3 totals 13 residues. Per germline, CDR1 KGHSH and CDR2 LQKENI.

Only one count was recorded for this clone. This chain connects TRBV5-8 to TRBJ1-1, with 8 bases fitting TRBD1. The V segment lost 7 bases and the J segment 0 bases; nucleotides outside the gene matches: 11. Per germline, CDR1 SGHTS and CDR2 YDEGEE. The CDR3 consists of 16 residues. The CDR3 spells CASLNRPTGVNTEAFF. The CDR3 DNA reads TGTGCCAGCCTGAATCGACCGACAGGGGTGAACACTGAAGCTTTCTTT.

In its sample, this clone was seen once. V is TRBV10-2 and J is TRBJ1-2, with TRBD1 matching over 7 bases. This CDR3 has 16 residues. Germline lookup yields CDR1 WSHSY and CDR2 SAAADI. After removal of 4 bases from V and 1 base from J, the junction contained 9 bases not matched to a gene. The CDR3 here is CASSGGLGQRNYGYTF. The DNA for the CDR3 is TGCGCCAGCAGTGGGGGATTGGGACAGCGTAACTATGGCTACACCTTC.

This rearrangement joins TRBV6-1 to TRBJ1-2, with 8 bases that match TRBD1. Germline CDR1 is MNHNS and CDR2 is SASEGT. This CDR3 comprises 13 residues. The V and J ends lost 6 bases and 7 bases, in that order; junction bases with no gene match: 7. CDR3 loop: CASRIGTGGGYTF. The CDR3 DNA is TGTGCCAGCAGGATAGGGACAGGTGGTGGCTACACCTTC.

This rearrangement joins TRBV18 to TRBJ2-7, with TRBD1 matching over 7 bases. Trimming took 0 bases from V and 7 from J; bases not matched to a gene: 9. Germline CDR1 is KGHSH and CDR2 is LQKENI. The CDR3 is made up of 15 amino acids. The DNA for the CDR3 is TGTGCCAGCTCACCACCGTCCTCCGACAGGGCTGAGCAGTACTTC. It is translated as CASSPPSSDRAEQYF.

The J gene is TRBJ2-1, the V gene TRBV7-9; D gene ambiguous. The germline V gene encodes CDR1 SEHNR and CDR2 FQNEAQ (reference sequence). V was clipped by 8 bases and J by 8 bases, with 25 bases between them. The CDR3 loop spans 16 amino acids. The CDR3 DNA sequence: TGTGCCAGCCGGAGTAATCGCGTTTCGGTGGTAGATGAGCAGTTCTTC. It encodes CASRSNRVSVVDEQFF.

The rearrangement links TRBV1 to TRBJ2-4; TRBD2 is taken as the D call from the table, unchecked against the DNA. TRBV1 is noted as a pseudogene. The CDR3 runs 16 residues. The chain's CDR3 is CTSSQRGGGPKNIQYF. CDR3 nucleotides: TGCACCAGCAGCCAGCGGGGCGGGGGGCCCAAAAACATTCAGTACTTC.

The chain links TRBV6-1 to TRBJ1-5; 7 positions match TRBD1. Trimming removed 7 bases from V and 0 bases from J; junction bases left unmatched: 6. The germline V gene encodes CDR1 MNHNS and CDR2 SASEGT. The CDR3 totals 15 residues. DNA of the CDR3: TGTGCCAGCAACCCGACAGGGAATAGCAATCAGCCCCAGCATTTT. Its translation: CASNPTGNSNQPQHF.

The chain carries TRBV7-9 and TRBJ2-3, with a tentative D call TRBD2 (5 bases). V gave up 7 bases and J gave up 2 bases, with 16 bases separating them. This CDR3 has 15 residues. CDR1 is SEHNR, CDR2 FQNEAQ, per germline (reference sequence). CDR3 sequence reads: CASTGRGQITDTQYF. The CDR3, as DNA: TGTGCCAGCACCGGCCGCGGGCAAATCACAGATACGCAGTATTTT.

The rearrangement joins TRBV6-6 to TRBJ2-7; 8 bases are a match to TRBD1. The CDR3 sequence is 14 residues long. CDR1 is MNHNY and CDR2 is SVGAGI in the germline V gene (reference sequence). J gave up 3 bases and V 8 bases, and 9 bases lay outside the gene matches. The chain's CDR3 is CASQTGGRDYEQYF. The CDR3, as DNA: TGTGCCAGCCAAACAGGGGGACGCGACTACGAGCAGTACTTC.